The rows below give T cell receptor beta chains drawn from one sample of a study of early T cells in non-severe SARS-CoV-2 infection. TCRdb independently ran MiXCR on the 5' RACE reads; one entry per CDR3 protein. The data contain around 56,000 distinct CDR3 sequences, approximately 13% of them singletons. Sequencing was performed on whole blood, taken at baseline. These receptors all stem from an adult who was a healthcare worker with PCR-confirmed SARS-CoV-2 infection or an uninfected control (not recorded which). Each CDR3 is given with its conserved first and last residue. D genes are given only for firm matches. The size entry is marked missing in some rows and otherwise reads once, few, many or a size class.

v_call	clone_size	d_call	j_call	cdr3_nt	cdr3_aa
TRBV29-1	few	TRBD1	TRBJ1-1	TGCAGCGTTGAGAGGACAGGGATGAACACTGAAGCTTTCTTT	CSVERTGMNTEAFF
TRBV24-1	few	TRBD1	TRBJ2-1	TGTGCCACCAGTGATATTCCTCCGGGACAGGGGGGTGATGAGCAGTTCTTC	CATSDIPPGQGGDEQFF
TRBV13	few	.	TRBJ2-7	TGTGCCAGCAGCCCGAGTCGGCTACTCGCCTACGAGCAGTACTTC	CASSPSRLLAYEQYF
TRBV7-8	.	.	TRBJ2-3	TGTGCCAGCAGCCCCTATCCCAGGGTCGGCACAGATACGCAGTATTTT	CASSPYPRVGTDTQYF
TRBV10-1	.	.	TRBJ2-5	TGCGCCAGCAGTGAGGGGCGAAACTTCCAAGAGACCCAGTACTTC	CASSEGRNFQETQYF
TRBV19	many	.	TRBJ2-5	TGTGCCAGCTCCGCCCCGGGGGAGACCCAGTACTTC	CASSAPGETQYF
TRBV9	.	TRBD1	TRBJ2-6	TGTGCCAGCAGCCCGCTCCCCTCGACAGGGGCTGGGGCCAACGTCCTGACTTTC	CASSPLPSTGAGANVLTF
TRBV7-9	few	.	TRBJ2-1	TGTGCCAGCAGCGCCCCGGACGACAATGAGCAGTTCTTC	CASSAPDDNEQFF
TRBV7-9	.	.	TRBJ2-1	TGTGCCAGCAGCTTAGATTTGAGAAATGAGCAGTTCTTC	CASSLDLRNEQFF
TRBV19	many	TRBD1	TRBJ1-5	TGTGCCAGTAGTATCCTCGGACAGGGGACTAATCAGCCCCAGCATTTT	CASSILGQGTNQPQHF
TRBV9	.	.	TRBJ2-7	TGTGCCAGCAGCGTAGCTACGTTCGACTACGAGCAGTACTTC	CASSVATFDYEQYF
TRBV7-9	many	.	TRBJ2-1	TGTGCCAGCAGCTCCCCCCTTCCCCCTGACATGGAGAGGGCTAATGAGCAGTTCTTC	CASSSPLPPDMERANEQFF
TRBV7-6	many	.	TRBJ1-5	TGTGCCAGCAGCTCAGATAGCAATCAGCCCCAGCATTTT	CASSSDSNQPQHF
TRBV27	.	.	TRBJ1-3	TGTGCCAGCAGTTTATATGGACAGGGAAACACCATATATTTT	CASSLYGQGNTIYF
TRBV20-1	.	.	TRBJ1-1	TGCAGTGCCTTGCCAAACACTGAAGCTTTCTTT	CSALPNTEAFF
TRBV6-5	few	.	TRBJ1-2	TGTGCCAGCCGATTGTTTCGGGGGCTTAACTATGGCTACACCTTC	CASRLFRGLNYGYTF
TRBV14	few	.	TRBJ2-5	TGTGCCAGCAGCCAAGCGGGGAGCCAGTACTTC	CASSQAGSQYF
TRBV7-9	few	.	TRBJ2-6	TGTGCCAGCAGCTTAGACGGGCAGGGGGCCAACGTCCTGACTTTC	CASSLDGQGANVLTF
TRBV20-1	few	.	TRBJ2-7	TGCAGTGGCGAAAAGTACTACGAGCAGTACTTC	CSGEKYYEQYF
TRBV10-3	.	.	TRBJ1-3	TGTGTCAGCAAGGCGGACAGCAGTACGGGAAACACCATATATTTT	CVSKADSSTGNTIYF
TRBV6-5	.	.	TRBJ2-5	TGTGCCAGCAGTTATGGCAGCCAAGAGACCCAGTACTTC	CASSYGSQETQYF
TRBV24-1	many	TRBD1	TRBJ1-1	TGTGCCTCCGGACAGGGGGAAGGGCGAGCTTTCTTT	CASGQGEGRAFF
TRBV13	few	.	TRBJ2-1	TGTGCCAGCAGCTTAGTGGCTAGCAATGAGCAGTTCTTC	CASSLVASNEQFF
TRBV9	few	.	TRBJ2-3	TGTGCCAGCAGCATCGGGACGGTGAGCACAGATACGCAGTATTTT	CASSIGTVSTDTQYF
TRBV7-2	.	.	TRBJ2-7	TGTGCCAGCAGCTTTGTAGGGGCCTACGAGCAGTACTTC	CASSFVGAYEQYF
TRBV5-1	.	.	TRBJ2-1	TGCGCCAGCAGCTTATTTAGCGGAGGGACGCATGAGCAGTTCTTC	CASSLFSGGTHEQFF
TRBV11-1	many	.	TRBJ2-5	TGTGCCAGCAGCTTAGACACGTACCAAGAGACCCAGTACTTC	CASSLDTYQETQYF
TRBV12-2	.	.	TRBJ2-1	TGTGCAAGTCGCTCTGGGACTAGCGGGAACAACAATGAGCAGTTCTTC	CASRSGTSGNNNEQFF
TRBV7-8	few	TRBD1	TRBJ1-6	TGTGCCAGCAGCCGTCTTGGGACAGGGATTGATTCACCCCTCCACTTT	CASSRLGTGIDSPLHF